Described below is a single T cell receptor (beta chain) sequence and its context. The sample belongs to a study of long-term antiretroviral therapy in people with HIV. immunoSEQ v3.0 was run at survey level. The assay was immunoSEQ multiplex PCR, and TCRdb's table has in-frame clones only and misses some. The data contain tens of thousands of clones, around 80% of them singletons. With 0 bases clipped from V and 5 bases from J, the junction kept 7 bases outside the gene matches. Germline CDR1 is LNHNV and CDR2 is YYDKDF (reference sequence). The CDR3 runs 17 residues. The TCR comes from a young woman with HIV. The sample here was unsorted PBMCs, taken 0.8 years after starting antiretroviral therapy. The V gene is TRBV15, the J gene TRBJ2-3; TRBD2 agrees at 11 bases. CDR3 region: CATSRDWASGRLDTQYF. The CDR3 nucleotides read TGTGCCACCAGCAGAGATTGGGCTAGCGGGAGGTTAGATACGCAGTATTTT.